Here is one T cell receptor (beta chain) with its context. This CDR3 has 16 residues. The germline V gene encodes CDR1 SGHRS and CDR2 YFSETQ. With 0 bases clipped from V and 3 bases from J, the junction kept 6 bases outside the gene matches. This entry belongs to a study of blood T cell repertoires in COVID-19. Assay used: immunoSEQ multiplex PCR; TCRdb lists only in-frame clones, some missing. The sample yields about 160,000 clones, over 75% seen once. The receptor was derived from a man aged 65 to 79 with acute or convalescent COVID-19. Sequenced: peripheral blood. This chain connects TRBV5-1 to TRBJ1-1; TRBD1 matches at 9 bases. CDR3 coding DNA: TGCGCCAGCAGCTTGGAACAGGGGGCGTTTGACACTGAAGCTTTCTTT. Its protein product is CASSLEQGAFDTEAFF.